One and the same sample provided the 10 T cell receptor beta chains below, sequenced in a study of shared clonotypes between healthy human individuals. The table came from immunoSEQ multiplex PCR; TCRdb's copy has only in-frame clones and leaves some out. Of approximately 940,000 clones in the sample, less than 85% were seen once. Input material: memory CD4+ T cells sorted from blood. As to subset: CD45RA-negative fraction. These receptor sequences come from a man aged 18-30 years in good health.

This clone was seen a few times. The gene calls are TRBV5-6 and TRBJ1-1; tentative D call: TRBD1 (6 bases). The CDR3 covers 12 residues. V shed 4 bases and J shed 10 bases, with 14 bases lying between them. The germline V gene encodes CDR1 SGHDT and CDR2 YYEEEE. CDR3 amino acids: CASSQKNRVAFF. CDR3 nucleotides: TGTGCCAGCAGCCAAAAAAACAGGGTAGCTTTCTTT.

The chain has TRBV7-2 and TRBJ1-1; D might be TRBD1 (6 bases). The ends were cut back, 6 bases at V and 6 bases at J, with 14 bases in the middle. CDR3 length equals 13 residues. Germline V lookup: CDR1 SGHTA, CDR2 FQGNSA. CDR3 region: CASRSDRFAEAFF. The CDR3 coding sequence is TGTGCCAGCAGGTCTGACAGGTTCGCTGAAGCTTTCTTT.

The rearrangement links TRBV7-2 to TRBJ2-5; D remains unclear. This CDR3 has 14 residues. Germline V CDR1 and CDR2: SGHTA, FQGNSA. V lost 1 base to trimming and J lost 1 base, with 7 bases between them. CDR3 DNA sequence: TGTGCCAGCAGCTTAGTTAGCAGCCAAGAGACCCAGTACTTC. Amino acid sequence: CASSLVSSQETQYF.

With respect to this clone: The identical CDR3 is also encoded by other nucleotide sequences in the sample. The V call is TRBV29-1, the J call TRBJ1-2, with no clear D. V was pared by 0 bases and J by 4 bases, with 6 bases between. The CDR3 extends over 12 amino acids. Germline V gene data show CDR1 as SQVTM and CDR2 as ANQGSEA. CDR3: CSVEDKGYGYTF. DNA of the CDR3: TGCAGCGTTGAAGATAAAGGCTATGGCTACACCTTC. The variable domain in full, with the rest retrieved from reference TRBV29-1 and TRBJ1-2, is SAVISQKPSRDICQRGTSLTIQCQVDSQVTMMFWYRQQPGQSLTLIATANQGSEATYESGFVIDKFPISRPNLTFSTLTVSNMSPEDSSIYLCSVEDKGYGYTFGSGTRLTVV.

Written as DNA, the CDR3 is TGCGCCAGCAGGGAGGCAGGTGGCACTAATGAAAAACTGTTTTTT. It codes for CASREAGGTNEKLFF. The V call is TRBV5-1, the J call TRBJ1-4, with D unresolved. V gave up 5 bases and J gave up 2 bases, with 13 bases separating them. Germline CDR1 reads SGHRS; CDR2 reads YFSETQ. This CDR3 is built from 15 residues.

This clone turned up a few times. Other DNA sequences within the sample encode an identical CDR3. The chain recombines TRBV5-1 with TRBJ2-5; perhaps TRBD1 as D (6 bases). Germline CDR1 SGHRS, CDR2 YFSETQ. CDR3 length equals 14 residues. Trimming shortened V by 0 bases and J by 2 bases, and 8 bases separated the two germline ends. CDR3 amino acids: CASSLAGQQETQYF. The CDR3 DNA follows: TGCGCCAGCAGCTTGGCTGGACAGCAAGAGACCCAGTACTTC.

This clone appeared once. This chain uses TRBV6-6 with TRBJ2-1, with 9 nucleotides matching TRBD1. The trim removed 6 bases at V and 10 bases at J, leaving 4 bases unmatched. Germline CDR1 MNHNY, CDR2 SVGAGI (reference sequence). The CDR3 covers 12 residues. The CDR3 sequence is CASRTGGMEQFF. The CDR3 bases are TGTGCCAGCAGGACAGGGGGGATGGAGCAGTTCTTC.

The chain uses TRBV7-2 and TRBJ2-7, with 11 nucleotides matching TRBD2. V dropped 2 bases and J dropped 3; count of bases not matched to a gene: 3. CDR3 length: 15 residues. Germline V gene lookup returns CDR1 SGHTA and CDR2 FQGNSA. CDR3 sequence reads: CASSLTTSGVYEQYF. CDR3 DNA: TGTGCCAGCAGCTTAACGACTAGCGGGGTCTACGAGCAGTACTTC.

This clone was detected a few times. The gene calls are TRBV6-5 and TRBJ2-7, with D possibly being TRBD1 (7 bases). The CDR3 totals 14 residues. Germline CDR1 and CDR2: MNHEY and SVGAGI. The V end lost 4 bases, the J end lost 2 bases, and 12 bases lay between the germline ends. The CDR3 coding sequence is TGTGCCAGCAGTTCAGGGGGGAGGCCCTACGAGCAGTACTTC. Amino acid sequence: CASSSGGRPYEQYF.

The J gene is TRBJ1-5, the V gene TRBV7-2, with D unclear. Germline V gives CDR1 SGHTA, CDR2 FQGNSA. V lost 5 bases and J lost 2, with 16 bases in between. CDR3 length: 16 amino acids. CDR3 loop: CASSTPLGAGNQPQHF. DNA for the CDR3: TGTGCCAGCAGCACCCCCCTGGGTGCGGGCAATCAGCCCCAGCATTTT. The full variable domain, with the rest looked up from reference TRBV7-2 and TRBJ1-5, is GAGVSQSPSNKVTEKGKDVELRCDPISGHTALYWYRQSLGQGLEFLIYFQGNSAPDKSGLPSDRFSAERTGGSVSTLTIQRTQQEDSAVYLCASSTPLGAGNQPQHFGDGTRLSIL.